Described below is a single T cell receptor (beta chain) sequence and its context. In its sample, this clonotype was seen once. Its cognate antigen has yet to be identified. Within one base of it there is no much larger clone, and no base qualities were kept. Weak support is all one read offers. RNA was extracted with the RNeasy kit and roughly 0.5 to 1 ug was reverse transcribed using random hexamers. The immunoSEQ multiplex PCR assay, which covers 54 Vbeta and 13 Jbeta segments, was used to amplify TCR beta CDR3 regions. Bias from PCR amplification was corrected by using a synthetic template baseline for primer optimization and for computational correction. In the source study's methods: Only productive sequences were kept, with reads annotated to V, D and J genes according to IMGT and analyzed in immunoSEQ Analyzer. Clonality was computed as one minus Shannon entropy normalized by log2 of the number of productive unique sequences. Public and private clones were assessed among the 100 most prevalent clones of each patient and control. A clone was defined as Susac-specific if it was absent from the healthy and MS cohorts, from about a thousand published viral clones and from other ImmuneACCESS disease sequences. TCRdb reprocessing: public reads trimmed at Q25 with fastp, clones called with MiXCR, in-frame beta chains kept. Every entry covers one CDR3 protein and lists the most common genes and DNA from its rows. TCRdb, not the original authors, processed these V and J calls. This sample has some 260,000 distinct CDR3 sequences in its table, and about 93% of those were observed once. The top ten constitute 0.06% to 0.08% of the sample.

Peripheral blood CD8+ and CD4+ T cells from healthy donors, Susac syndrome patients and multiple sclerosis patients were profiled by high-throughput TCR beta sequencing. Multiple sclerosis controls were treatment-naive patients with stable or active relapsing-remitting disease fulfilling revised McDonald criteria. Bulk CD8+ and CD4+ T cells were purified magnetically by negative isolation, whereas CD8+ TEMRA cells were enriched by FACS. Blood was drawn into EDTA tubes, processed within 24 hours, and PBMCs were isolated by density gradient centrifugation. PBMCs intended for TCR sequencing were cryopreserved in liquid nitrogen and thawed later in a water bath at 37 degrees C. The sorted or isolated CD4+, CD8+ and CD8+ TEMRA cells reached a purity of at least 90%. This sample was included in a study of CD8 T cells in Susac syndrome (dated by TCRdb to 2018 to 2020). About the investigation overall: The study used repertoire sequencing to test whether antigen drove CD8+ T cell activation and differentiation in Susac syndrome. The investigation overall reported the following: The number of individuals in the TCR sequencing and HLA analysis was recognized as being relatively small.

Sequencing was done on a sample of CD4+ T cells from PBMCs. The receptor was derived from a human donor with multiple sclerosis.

The CDR3 in this case is CASSIAQVTEAFF. Here is the DNA: TGTGCCAGTAGTATAGCCCAGGTCACTGAAGCTTTCTTT. In this chain, TRBV19 is recombined with TRBJ1-1, with the D gene call left open. The germline V gene (reference sequence) specifies LNHDA as CDR1 and SQIVND as CDR2. CDR3 length: 13 amino acids, cysteine to phenylalanine. Left in the record is the CDR3 DNA by itself, 39 bases read in frame from the first base. V gives up 1 base and J gives up 4 bases, and the segment between their germline ends measures 7 bases.